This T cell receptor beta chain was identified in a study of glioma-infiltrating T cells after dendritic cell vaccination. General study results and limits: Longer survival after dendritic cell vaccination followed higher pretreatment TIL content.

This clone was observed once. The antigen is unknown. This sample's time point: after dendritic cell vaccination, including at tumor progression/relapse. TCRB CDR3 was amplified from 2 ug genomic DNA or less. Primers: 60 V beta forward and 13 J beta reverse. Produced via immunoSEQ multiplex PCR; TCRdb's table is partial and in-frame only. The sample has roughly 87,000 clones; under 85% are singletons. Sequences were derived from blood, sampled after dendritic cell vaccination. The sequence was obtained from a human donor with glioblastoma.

The CDR3 is CASSPGQGGDYGYTF. The CDR3 bases are TGTGCCAGCAGCCCGGGACAGGGGGGGGACTATGGCTACACCTTC. The V and J genes are TRBV5-6 and TRBJ1-2; 11 bases agree with TRBD1. J was trimmed by 3 bases and V by 4 bases; bases with no gene match: 5. CDR3 length: 15 residues. Germline-derived CDR1 and CDR2 are SGHDT and YYEEEE.